Listed below are T cell receptor beta chains from one sample, sequenced in a study of shared clonotypes between healthy human individuals. TCRdb's table, derived via immunoSEQ multiplex PCR, lists solely in-frame clones and lacks some. Of some 680,000 clones listed, around four fifths are singletons. The source material was memory CD4+ T cells sorted from blood. The receptors were sampled from a young woman in good health. Both conserved end residues are part of each CDR3. The D gene is left open where the match is weak. The size of a clone is reported for some rows only, either as once, few or many, or as a class for expanded clones.

>many|TRBV29-1|TRBD1|TRBJ1-1
CSVEENTGQGAFF
TGCAGCGTTGAAGAAAATACGGGACAGGGAGCTTTCTTT
>few|TRBV4-1|.|TRBJ2-7
CASSQDRGGGAEQYF
TGCGCCAGCAGCCAAGACCGGGGAGGGGGCGCCGAGCAGTACTTC
>.|TRBV6-1|.|TRBJ2-3
CASRGRGAGSDTQYF
TGTGCCAGCAGAGGACGAGGGGCAGGGTCAGATACGCAGTATTTT
>.|TRBV10-2|.|TRBJ1-1
CASSVRENTEAFF
TGCGCCAGCAGTGTAAGGGAAAACACTGAAGCTTTCTTT
>.|TRBV18|TRBD1|TRBJ2-7
CASSPAGTGAYEQYF
TGTGCCAGCTCACCCGCTGGGACAGGAGCCTACGAGCAGTACTTC
>once|TRBV7-7|.|TRBJ2-5
CASSPGGKETQYF
TGTGCCAGCAGCCCTGGAGGAAAAGAGACCCAGTACTTC
>.|TRBV19|.|TRBJ2-2
CASSIQGGNTGELFF
TGTGCCAGTAGTATACAGGGGGGTAACACCGGGGAGCTGTTTTTT
>.|TRBV4-2|.|TRBJ1-1
CASSQEGRITEAFF
TGTGCCAGCAGCCAAGAGGGCAGGATCACTGAAGCTTTCTTT
>few|TRBV10-3|TRBD2|TRBJ2-5
CANAGGRGETQYF
TGTGCCAACGCGGGAGGGAGGGGTGAGACCCAGTACTTC
>.|TRBV9|TRBD2|TRBJ2-3
CASSPNLGLAVSSTDTQYF
TGTGCCAGCAGCCCGAACCTGGGACTAGCGGTATCGAGCACAGATACGCAGTATTTT
>.|TRBV2|.|TRBJ1-5
CASRRGEGQPQHF
TGTGCCAGCAGGAGAGGGGAAGGTCAGCCCCAGCATTTT
>.|TRBV27|.|TRBJ2-2
CASRGRGVTGELFF
TGTGCCAGCAGAGGGAGAGGGGTCACCGGGGAGCTGTTTTTT
>.|TRBV29-1|TRBD1|TRBJ2-5
CSVIGQGVKTQYF
TGCAGCGTTATCGGACAGGGCGTGAAGACCCAGTACTTC
>.|TRBV19|.|TRBJ1-1
CASSRDRMNTEAFF
TGTGCCAGTAGCCGCGACAGGATGAACACTGAAGCTTTCTTT
>.|TRBV10-1|.|TRBJ1-1
CASSEGAGGPGTEAFF
TGCGCCAGCAGTGAAGGAGCTGGGGGGCCGGGTACTGAAGCTTTCTTT
>.|TRBV5-1|TRBD2|TRBJ2-7
CASSGRTSGSDSYEQYF
TGCGCCAGCAGCGGGAGGACTAGCGGATCAGATTCCTACGAGCAGTACTTC
>few|TRBV20-1|.|TRBJ2-1
CSAQTSNEQFF
TGCAGTGCTCAGACTAGCAATGAGCAGTTCTTC
>.|TRBV2|.|TRBJ2-1
CASPGQGREGSGSRNEQFF
TGTGCCAGCCCTGGACAGGGTCGCGAAGGAAGCGGGAGCCGCAATGAGCAGTTCTTC
>once|TRBV5-1|.|TRBJ2-7
CASSIRAGTSEQYF
TGCGCCAGCAGCATCCGGGCCGGCACCTCCGAGCAGTACTTC
>.|TRBV15|TRBD1|TRBJ2-7
CATSRNQGAYYEQYF
TGTGCCACCAGCAGAAACCAGGGGGCCTACTACGAGCAGTACTTC
>.|TRBV4-1|.|TRBJ1-5
CASSQTPGRAKHF
TGCGCCAGCAGCCAGACACCCGGGAGAGCGAAGCATTTT
>.|TRBV28|.|TRBJ1-5
CASSLEHNQPQHF
TGTGCCAGCAGTTTGGAACACAATCAGCCCCAGCATTTT
>.|TRBV6-5|TRBD2|TRBJ2-2
CASSSTSGKRELFF
TGTGCCAGCAGCTCGACTAGCGGGAAGCGGGAGCTGTTTTTT
>once|TRBV11-2|.|TRBJ2-7
CASSPNLDSYEQYF
TGTGCCAGCAGCCCCAATCTAGACTCCTACGAGCAGTACTTC
>.|TRBV5-5|TRBD2|TRBJ2-7
CASSLLAGANYYEQYF
TGTGCCAGCAGCTTGTTAGCGGGAGCGAATTACTACGAGCAGTACTTC
>.|TRBV27|.|TRBJ2-5
CASSLKVSETQYF
TGTGCCAGCAGTTTAAAGGTTTCGGAGACCCAGTACTTC
>.|TRBV18|.|TRBJ2-3
CASSPVAGQTRADTQYF
TGTGCCAGCTCACCAGTCGCGGGGCAGACGCGGGCAGATACGCAGTATTTT
>.|TRBV4-1|TRBD2|TRBJ2-3
CASSQDPQREGYGTDTQYF
TGCGCCAGCAGCCAAGATCCCCAGCGGGAAGGATATGGCACAGATACGCAGTATTTT
>once|TRBV5-1|.|TRBJ2-2
CASSFWENTGELFF
TGCGCCAGCAGCTTTTGGGAGAACACCGGGGAGCTGTTTTTT
>few|TRBV29-1|.|TRBJ2-7
CSGGSYEQYF
TGCAGTGGGGGCTCCTACGAGCAGTACTTC
>.|TRBV6-1|.|TRBJ1-5
CASSTTGNQPQHF
TGTGCCAGCAGTACCACAGGGAATCAGCCCCAGCATTTT
>.|TRBV19|.|TRBJ1-5
CASSIVSGGQPQHF
TGTGCCAGTAGTATAGTATCGGGGGGTCAGCCCCAGCATTTT
>.|TRBV5-6|.|TRBJ2-7
CASSLVSSYEQYF
TGTGCCAGCAGCTTAGTCAGCTCCTACGAGCAGTACTTC
>.|TRBV6-1|.|TRBJ1-2
CASRNRDTSNYGYTF
TGTGCCAGCAGAAACCGGGACACTTCTAACTATGGCTACACCTTC
>.|TRBV27|.|TRBJ2-2
CASSLQGWTGELFF
TGTGCCAGCAGTTTACAGGGTTGGACCGGGGAGCTGTTTTTT
>.|TRBV19|.|TRBJ2-3
CATARRAPDTQYF
TGTGCCACCGCCCGTAGGGCCCCAGATACGCAGTATTTT
>once|TRBV5-1|.|TRBJ1-1
CASSLGTANTEAFF
TGCGCCAGCAGCCTTGGGACCGCGAACACTGAAGCTTTCTTT
>few|TRBV5-6|TRBD2|TRBJ2-3
CASSLLAVHADTQYF
TGTGCCAGCAGCTTACTAGCGGTTCATGCAGATACGCAGTATTTT
>.|TRBV28|.|TRBJ1-1
CASTPHRANTEAFF
TGTGCCAGCACCCCCCATAGGGCGAACACTGAAGCTTTCTTT
>few|TRBV7-8|TRBD2|TRBJ2-7
CASSSGSEQYF
TGTGCCAGCTCGAGCGGGAGTGAGCAGTACTTC
>.|TRBV2|.|TRBJ1-5
CASSERTGNQPQHF
TGTGCCAGCAGTGAAAGGACCGGCAATCAGCCCCAGCATTTT
>.|TRBV19|.|TRBJ2-7
CASSGGSRYEQYF
TGTGCCAGTAGTGGGGGGTCCCGCTACGAGCAGTACTTC
>.|TRBV5-1|.|TRBJ1-3
CAIDSPGFTIYF
TGCGCCATAGACAGCCCCGGCTTCACCATATATTTT
>.|TRBV19|.|TRBJ1-5
CASQQAILNSNQPQHF
TGTGCCTCACAACAGGCTATCCTGAATAGCAATCAGCCCCAGCATTTT
>.|TRBV5-1|.|TRBJ2-5
CASTSGNRVETQYF
TGCGCCAGCACCTCAGGGAACAGGGTCGAGACCCAGTACTTC